The next 15 T cell receptor beta chains were all read from a single sample in a study of cytomegalovirus exposure and HLA in healthy donors. Clones were read by immunoSEQ multiplex PCR, and TCRdb kept only the in-frame ones, dropping some. The sample lists under 250,000 clones; around 87% were seen once. Sequencing used PBMCs. Receptors originate from a woman between 18 and 30 years old in good health and CMV-seropositive.

The chain recombines TRBV21-1 with TRBJ2-7; the table names TRBD1, a call not compared with the DNA. TRBV21-1 is noted as a pseudogene. This CDR3 has 16 residues. CDR3 amino acids: CASSIGTGLERNEQYF. The CDR3 DNA follows: TGTGCCAGCAGCATAGGGACAGGACTAGAACGTAACGAGCAGTACTTC.

The rearrangement uses TRBV2 and TRBJ2-1, with 8 positions matching TRBD2. J lost 7 bases, V lost 8 bases, and 10 bases had no gene match. This CDR3 has 14 residues. Per germline, CDR1 SNHLY and CDR2 FYNNEI. CDR3 region: CASSTPGLVNEQFF. The CDR3 bases are TGTGCCAGCTCGACTCCGGGACTAGTGAATGAGCAGTTCTTC.

This chain uses TRBV4-1 with TRBJ1-1, with D maybe TRBD1 (5 bases). Germline CDR1 reads MGHRA; CDR2 reads YSYEKL. Trimming removed 5 bases at V and 6 bases at J, with 13 bases between. The CDR3 is made up of 13 amino acids. The CDR3 DNA is TGCGCCAGCAGCTCTCAGGGCTTCGCTGAAGCTTTCTTT. It is translated as CASSSQGFAEAFF.

This sequence joins TRBV25-1 and TRBJ2-7; 8 bases agree with TRBD1. The junction had 5 bases not matched to a gene; V was cut back by 8 bases and J by 2 bases. Germline CDR1 reads MGHDK; CDR2 reads SYGVNS. This CDR3 is built from 13 residues. The CDR3 sequence: CASGGQAPYEQYF. In DNA, the CDR3 is TGTGCCAGCGGGGGACAGGCGCCCTACGAGCAGTACTTC.

This clone was recorded once. The chain is built from TRBV10-3 and TRBJ2-5; TRBD1 might be the D (6 bases). V shed 4 bases and J shed 5 bases, with 14 bases lying between them. Germline CDR1 ENHRY, CDR2 SYGVKD. The CDR3 is 14 amino acids. CDR3 loop: CAISGTGIRETQYF. Written as DNA, the CDR3 is TGTGCCATCAGTGGTACAGGGATTCGGGAGACCCAGTACTTC.

This chain connects TRBV4-1 to TRBJ2-7, with 9 bases that match TRBD2. CDR1 is MGHRA, CDR2 YSYEKL, per germline. The CDR3 spans 15 residues. The trim removed 0 bases at V and 5 bases at J, leaving 5 bases unmatched. CDR3 protein: CASSQEGTSIDEQYF. CDR3 DNA: TGCGCCAGCAGCCAAGAAGGGACTAGCATCGACGAGCAGTACTTC.

This clone was detected only once. The rearrangement joins TRBV28 to TRBJ1-2; no definite D call. This CDR3 comprises 13 residues. Trimming removed 6 bases from V and 2 bases from J, with 10 bases in between. Germline V lookup: CDR1 MDHEN, CDR2 SYDVKM. The CDR3: CASSLDTNYGYTF. CDR3 DNA sequence: TGTGCCAGCAGCCTCGACACCAACTATGGCTACACCTTC.

The rearrangement links TRBV6-6 to TRBJ1-4; 7 positions match TRBD1. CDR3 size: 15 residues. The germline V gene has CDR1 MNHNY and CDR2 SVGAGI (reference sequence). The junction had 5 bases not matched to a gene; V was cut back by 2 bases and J by 5 bases. CDR3 sequence (DNA): TGTGCCAGCAGTTACGGGACAGATCGCAATGAAAAACTGTTTTTT. Translated, it gives CASSYGTDRNEKLFF.

The chain is built from TRBV27 and TRBJ2-1; TRBD2 matches 7 bases. Germline V gives CDR1 MNHEY, CDR2 SMNVEV (reference sequence). V lost 6 bases and J lost 6; bases outside the gene matches: 8. The CDR3 consists of 14 residues. CDR3 nucleotide sequence: TGTGCCAGCAGAGGTGGCGGGAGAGTCAATGAGCAGTTCTTC. Protein product: CASRGGGRVNEQFF.

This clone appeared a few times. The rearrangement uses TRBV19 and TRBJ2-7; 7 bases line up with TRBD2. CDR3 size: 16 residues. Germline V lookup: CDR1 LNHDA, CDR2 SQIVND (reference sequence). V was clipped by 3 bases and J by 7 bases; unmatched bases: 15. DNA of the CDR3: TGTGCCAGTAGTATGGCAGGAGGGAGGGCCGCTTGGGAGCAGTACTTC. The encoded protein is CASSMAGGRAAWEQYF.

J is TRBJ2-1 and V is TRBV5-1, with 8 bases aligning to TRBD1. Looked up from germline, CDR1 is SGHRS and CDR2 is YFSETQ. This CDR3 has 16 residues. V shed 1 base, J shed 1 base, and the junction held 4 bases outside the gene matches. The CDR3: CASSLMQGASYNEQFF. The CDR3 coding sequence is TGCGCCAGCAGCTTGATGCAGGGGGCATCCTACAATGAGCAGTTCTTC.

The count of this clone is one. The same CDR3 is also encoded by other DNA sequences in this sample. The J gene is TRBJ1-5, the V gene TRBV7-8; TRBD1 matches at 7 bases. In germline, CDR1 is SGHVS, CDR2 FQNEAQ. Unmatched junction bases numbered 3, after V lost 5 bases and J lost 5 bases. The CDR3 spans 13 residues. For the CDR3, the DNA is TGTGCCAGCAGCCCTACAGGGGATCAGCCCCAGCATTTT. This gives the protein CASSPTGDQPQHF.

The chain uses TRBV5-1 and TRBJ2-5, with 8 bases identical to TRBD2. V gave up 4 bases and J gave up 2 bases; unmatched junction bases: 7. Germline V CDR1 and CDR2: SGHRS, YFSETQ. The CDR3 is 15 residues long. Here the CDR3 reads CASSHLAGKQETQYF. The CDR3 region has the DNA TGCGCCAGCAGCCACCTAGCGGGTAAACAAGAGACCCAGTACTTC.

The rearrangement joins TRBV15 to TRBJ1-5, with D possibly TRBD1 on 6 matching bases. This CDR3 comprises 16 residues. The germline V gene encodes CDR1 LNHNV and CDR2 YYDKDF (reference sequence). The V end lost 3 bases, the J end lost 5 bases, and 17 bases lay between the germline ends. This chain's CDR3 is CATSSIVGGLDQPQHF. The DNA of the CDR3 is TGTGCCACCAGCAGCATCGTCGGGGGGCTGGATCAGCCCCAGCATTTT.

This chain links TRBV6-5 with TRBJ1-3; possible D gene TRBD1, 5 bases. This CDR3 spans 13 amino acids. In germline, CDR1 is MNHEY, CDR2 SVGAGI. Trimming took 6 bases from V and 5 from J, leaving 11 bases between them. In nucleotides, the CDR3 is TGTGCCAGCAGGCCCGCGGGGCGAAACACCATATATTTT. Protein sequence: CASRPAGRNTIYF.